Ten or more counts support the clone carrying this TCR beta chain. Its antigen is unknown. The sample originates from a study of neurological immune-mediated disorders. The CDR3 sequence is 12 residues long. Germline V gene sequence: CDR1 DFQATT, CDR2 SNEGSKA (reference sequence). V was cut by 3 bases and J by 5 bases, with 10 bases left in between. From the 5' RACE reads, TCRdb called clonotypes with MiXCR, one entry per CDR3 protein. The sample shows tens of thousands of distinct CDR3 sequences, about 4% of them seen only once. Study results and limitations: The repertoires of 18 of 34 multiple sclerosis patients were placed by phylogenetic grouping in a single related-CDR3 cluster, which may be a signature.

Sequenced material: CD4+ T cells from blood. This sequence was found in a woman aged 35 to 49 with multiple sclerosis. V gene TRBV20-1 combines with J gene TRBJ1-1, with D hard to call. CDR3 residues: CSASRGVTEAFF. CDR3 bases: TGCAGTGCTAGCCGAGGAGTAACTGAAGCTTTCTTT.